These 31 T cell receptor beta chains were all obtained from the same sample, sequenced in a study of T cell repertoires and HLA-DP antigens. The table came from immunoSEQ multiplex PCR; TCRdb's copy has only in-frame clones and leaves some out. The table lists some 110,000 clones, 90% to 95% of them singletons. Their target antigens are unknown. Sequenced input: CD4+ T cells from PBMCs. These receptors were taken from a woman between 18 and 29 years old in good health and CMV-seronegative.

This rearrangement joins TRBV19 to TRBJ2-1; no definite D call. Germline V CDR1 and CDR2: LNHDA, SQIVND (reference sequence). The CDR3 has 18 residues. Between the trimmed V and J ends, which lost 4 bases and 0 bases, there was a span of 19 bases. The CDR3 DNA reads TGTGCCAGTAGTAAGTCCCAACGGCAGGCCATCTCCTACAATGAGCAGTTCTTC. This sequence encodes CASSKSQRQAISYNEQFF.

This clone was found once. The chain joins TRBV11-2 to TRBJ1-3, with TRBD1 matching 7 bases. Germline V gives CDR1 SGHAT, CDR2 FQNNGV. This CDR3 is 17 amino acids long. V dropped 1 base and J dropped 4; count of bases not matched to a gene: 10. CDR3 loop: CASSLGRGGIVGNTIYF. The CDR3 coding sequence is TGTGCCAGCAGCTTAGGAAGAGGGGGCATTGTAGGAAACACCATATATTTT.

CDR3 in amino acids: CASSLRGPADGYTF. As DNA, the CDR3 is TGCGCCAGCAGCTTGCGGGGCCCAGCGGATGGCTACACCTTC. The chain links TRBV5-1 to TRBJ1-2, with D possibly being TRBD1 (5 bases). Looked up from germline, CDR1 is SGHRS and CDR2 is YFSETQ. Trimming shortened V by 1 base and J by 6 bases, and 13 bases separated the two germline ends. This CDR3 region has 14 residues.

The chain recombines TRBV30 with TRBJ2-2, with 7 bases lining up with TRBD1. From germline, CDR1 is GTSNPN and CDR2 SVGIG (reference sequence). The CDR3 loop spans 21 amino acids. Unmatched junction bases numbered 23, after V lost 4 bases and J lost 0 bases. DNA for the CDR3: TGTGCCTGGATCCCAGACAGGGCGTCCGATCCCTTACTCGCGAACACCGGGGAGCTGTTTTTT. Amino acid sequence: CAWIPDRASDPLLANTGELFF.

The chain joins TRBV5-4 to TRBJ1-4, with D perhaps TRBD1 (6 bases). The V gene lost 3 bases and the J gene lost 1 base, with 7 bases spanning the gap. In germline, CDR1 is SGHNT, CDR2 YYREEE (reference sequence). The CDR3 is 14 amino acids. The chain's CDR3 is CASSSGVTNEKLFF. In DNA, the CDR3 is TGTGCCAGCAGCTCAGGGGTAACTAATGAAAAACTGTTTTTT.

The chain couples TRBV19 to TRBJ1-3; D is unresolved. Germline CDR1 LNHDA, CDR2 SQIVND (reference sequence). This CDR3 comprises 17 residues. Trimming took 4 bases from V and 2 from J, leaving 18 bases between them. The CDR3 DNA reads TGTGCCAGTAGTACTTCTGGACCGCGTCTGGCTGGAAACACCATATATTTT. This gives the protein CASSTSGPRLAGNTIYF.

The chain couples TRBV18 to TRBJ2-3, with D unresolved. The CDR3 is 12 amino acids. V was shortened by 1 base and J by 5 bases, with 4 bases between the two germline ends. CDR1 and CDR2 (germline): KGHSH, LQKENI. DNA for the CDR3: TGTGCCAGCTCACCACGTAGAGATACGCAGTATTTT. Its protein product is CASSPRRDTQYF.

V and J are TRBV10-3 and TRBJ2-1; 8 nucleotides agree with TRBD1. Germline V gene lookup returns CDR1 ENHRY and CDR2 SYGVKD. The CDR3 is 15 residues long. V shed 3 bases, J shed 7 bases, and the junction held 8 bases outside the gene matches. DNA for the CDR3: TGTGCCATCAGTGAACACAGGGGGGCGGGAAATGAGCAGTTCTTC. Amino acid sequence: CAISEHRGAGNEQFF.

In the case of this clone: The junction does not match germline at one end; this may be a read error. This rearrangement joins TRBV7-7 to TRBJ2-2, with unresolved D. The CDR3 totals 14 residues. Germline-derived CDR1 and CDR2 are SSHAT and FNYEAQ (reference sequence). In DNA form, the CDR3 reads TGTGCTAGCAGCCCCGAAACAGTCACCGGGGAGCTGTTTTTT. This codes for CASSPETVTGELFF. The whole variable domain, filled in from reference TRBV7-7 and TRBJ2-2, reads GAGVSQSPRYKVTKRGQDVTLRCDPISSHATLYWYQQALGQGPEFLTYFNYEAQPDKSGLPSDRFSAERPEGSISTLTIQRTEQRDSAMYRCASSPETVTGELFFGEGSRLTVL.

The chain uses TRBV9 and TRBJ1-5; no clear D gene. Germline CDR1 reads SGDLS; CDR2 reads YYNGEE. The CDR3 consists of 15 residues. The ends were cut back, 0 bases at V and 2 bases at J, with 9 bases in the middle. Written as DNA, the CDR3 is TGTGCCAGCAGCGTAGGGGTAACGGGCAATCAGCCCCAGCATTTT. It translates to CASSVGVTGNQPQHF. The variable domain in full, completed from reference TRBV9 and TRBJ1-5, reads DSGVTQTPKHLITATGQRVTLRCSPRSGDLSVYWYQQSLDQGLQFLIQYYNGEERAKGNILERFSAQQFPDLHSELNLSSLELGDSALYFCASSVGVTGNQPQHFGDGTRLSIL.

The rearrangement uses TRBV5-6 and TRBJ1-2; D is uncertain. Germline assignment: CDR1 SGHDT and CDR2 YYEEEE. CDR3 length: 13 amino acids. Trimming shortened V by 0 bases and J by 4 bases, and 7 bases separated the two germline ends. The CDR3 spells CASSLEGSYGYTF. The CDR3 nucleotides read TGTGCCAGCAGCTTGGAAGGGAGCTATGGCTACACCTTC.

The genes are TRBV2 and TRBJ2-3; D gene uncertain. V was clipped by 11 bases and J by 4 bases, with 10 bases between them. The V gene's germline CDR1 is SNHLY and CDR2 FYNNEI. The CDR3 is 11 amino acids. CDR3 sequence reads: CARMSADTQYF. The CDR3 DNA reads TGTGCCCGTATGAGCGCAGATACGCAGTATTTT.

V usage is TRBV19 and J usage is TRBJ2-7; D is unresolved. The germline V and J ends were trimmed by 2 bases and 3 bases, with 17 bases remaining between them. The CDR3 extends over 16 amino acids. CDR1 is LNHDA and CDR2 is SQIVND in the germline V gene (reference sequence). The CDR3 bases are TGTGCCAGTAGTATAAAGTCGACCGACACTAACTACGAGCAGTACTTC. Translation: CASSIKSTDTNYEQYF.

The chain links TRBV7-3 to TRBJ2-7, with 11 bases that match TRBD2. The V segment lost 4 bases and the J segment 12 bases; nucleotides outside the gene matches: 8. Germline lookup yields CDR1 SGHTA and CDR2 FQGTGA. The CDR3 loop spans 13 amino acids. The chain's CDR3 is CASSSIAGGPLYF. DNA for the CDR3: TGTGCCAGCAGCTCAATAGCGGGAGGGCCGTTGTACTTC.

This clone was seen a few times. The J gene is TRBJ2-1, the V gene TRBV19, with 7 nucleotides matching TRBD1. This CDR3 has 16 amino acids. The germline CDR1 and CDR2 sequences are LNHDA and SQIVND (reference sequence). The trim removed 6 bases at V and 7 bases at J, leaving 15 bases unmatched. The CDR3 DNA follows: TGTGCCAGTAGAGACCGACAGGGTCTATTCGTGAATGAGCAGTTCTTC. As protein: CASRDRQGLFVNEQFF. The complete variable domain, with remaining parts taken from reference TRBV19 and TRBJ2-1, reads DGGITQSPKYLFRKEGQNVTLSCEQNLNHDAMYWYRQDPGQGLRLIYYSQIVNDFQKGDIAEGYSVSREKKESFPLTVTSAQKNPTAFYLCASRDRQGLFVNEQFFGPGTRLTVL.

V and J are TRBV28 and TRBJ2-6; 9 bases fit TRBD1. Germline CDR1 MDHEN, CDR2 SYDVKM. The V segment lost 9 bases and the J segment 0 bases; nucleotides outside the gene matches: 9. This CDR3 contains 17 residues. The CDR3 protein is CASEADRGVSGANVLTF. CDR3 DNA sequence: TGTGCCAGTGAGGCCGACAGGGGGGTCTCTGGGGCCAACGTCCTGACTTTC.

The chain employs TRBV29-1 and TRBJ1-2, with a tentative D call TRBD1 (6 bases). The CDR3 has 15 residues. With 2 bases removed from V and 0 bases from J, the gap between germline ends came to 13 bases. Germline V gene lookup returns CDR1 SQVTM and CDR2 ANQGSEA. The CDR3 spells CSVERTVTPNYGYTF. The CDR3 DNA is TGCAGCGTTGAACGGACAGTCACTCCTAACTATGGCTACACCTTC.

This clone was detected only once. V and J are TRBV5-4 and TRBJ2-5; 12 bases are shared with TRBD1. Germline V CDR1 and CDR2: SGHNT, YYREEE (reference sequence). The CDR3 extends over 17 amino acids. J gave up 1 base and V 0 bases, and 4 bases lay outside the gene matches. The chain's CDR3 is CASSLARGQGAQETQYF. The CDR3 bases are TGTGCCAGCAGCTTGGCAAGGGGACAGGGGGCCCAAGAGACCCAGTACTTC.

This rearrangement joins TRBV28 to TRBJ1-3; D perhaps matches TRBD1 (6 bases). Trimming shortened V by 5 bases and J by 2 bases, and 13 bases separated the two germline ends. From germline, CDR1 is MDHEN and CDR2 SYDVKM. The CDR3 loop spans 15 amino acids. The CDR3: CASSPPRGPGNTIYF. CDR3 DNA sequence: TGTGCCAGCAGTCCCCCCAGGGGCCCTGGAAACACCATATATTTT. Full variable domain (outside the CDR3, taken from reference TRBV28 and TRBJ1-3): DVKVTQSSRYLVKRTGEKVFLECVQDMDHENMFWYRQDPGLGLRLIYFSYDVKMKEKGDIPEGYSVSREKKERFSLILESASTNQTSMYLCASSPPRGPGNTIYFGEGSWLTVV.

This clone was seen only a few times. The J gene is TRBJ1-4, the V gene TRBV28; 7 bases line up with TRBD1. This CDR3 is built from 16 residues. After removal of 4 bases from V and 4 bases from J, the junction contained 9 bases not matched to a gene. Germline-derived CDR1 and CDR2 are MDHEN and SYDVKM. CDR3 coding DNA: TGTGCCAGCAGTTCTTATTGGGACAGTGTTAATGAAAAACTGTTTTTT. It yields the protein CASSSYWDSVNEKLFF. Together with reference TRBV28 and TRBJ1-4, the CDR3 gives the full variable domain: DVKVTQSSRYLVKRTGEKVFLECVQDMDHENMFWYRQDPGLGLRLIYFSYDVKMKEKGDIPEGYSVSREKKERFSLILESASTNQTSMYLCASSSYWDSVNEKLFFGSGTQLSVL.

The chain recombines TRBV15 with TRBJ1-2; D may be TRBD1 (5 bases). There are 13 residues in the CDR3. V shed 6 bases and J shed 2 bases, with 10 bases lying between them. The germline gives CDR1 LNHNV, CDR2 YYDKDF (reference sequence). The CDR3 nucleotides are TGTGCCACCAGGGAGGGGCGGAACTATGGCTACACCTTC. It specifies CATREGRNYGYTF.

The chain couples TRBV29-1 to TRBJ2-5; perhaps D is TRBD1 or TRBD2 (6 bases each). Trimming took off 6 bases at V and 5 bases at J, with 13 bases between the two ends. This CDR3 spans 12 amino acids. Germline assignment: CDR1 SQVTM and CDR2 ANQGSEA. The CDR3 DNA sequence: TGCAGCGTCAAGGGGGGTGCGGAGACCCAGTACTTC. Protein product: CSVKGGAETQYF. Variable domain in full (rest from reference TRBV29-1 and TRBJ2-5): SAVISQKPSRDICQRGTSLTIQCQVDSQVTMMFWYRQQPGQSLTLIATANQGSEATYESGFVIDKFPISRPNLTFSTLTVSNMSPEDSSIYLCSVKGGAETQYFGPGTRLLVL.

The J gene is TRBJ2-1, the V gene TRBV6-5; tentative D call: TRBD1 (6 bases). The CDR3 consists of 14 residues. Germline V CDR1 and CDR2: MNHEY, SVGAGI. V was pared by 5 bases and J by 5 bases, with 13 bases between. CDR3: CASSHRDNHNEQFF. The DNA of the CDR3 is TGTGCCAGCAGTCACCGGGACAACCACAATGAGCAGTTCTTC.

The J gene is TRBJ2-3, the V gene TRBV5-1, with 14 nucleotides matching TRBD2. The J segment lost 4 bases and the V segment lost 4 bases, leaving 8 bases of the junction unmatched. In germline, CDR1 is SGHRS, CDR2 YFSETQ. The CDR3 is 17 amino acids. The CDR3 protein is CASSLGTSGSQADTQYF. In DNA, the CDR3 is TGCGCCAGCAGCCTAGGGACTAGCGGGAGTCAGGCAGATACGCAGTATTTT.

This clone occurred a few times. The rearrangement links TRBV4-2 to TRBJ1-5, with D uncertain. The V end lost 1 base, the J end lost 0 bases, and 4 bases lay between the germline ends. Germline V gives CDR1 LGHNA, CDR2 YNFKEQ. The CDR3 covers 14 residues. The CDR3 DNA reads TGTGCCAGCAGCCAAGGGGTTAGCAATCAGCCCCAGCATTTT. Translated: CASSQGVSNQPQHF.

The CDR3 DNA sequence: TGTGCCAGCAGTCCTCGTCAGGGAACTAATGAAAAACTGTTTTTT. It encodes CASSPRQGTNEKLFF. The rearrangement links TRBV27 to TRBJ1-4; a possible D gene is TRBD1 (5 bases). The CDR3 is made up of 15 amino acids. Germline values: CDR1 MNHEY, CDR2 SMNVEV (reference sequence). With 5 bases removed from V and 1 base from J, the gap between germline ends came to 11 bases.

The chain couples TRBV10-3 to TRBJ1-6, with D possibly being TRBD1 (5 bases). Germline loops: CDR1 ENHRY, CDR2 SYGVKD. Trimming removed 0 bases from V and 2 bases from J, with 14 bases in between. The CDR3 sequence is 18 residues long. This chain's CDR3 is CAISESPGAGPYNSPLHF. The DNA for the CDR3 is TGTGCCATCAGTGAGTCCCCCGGAGCAGGGCCCTATAATTCACCCCTCCACTTT.

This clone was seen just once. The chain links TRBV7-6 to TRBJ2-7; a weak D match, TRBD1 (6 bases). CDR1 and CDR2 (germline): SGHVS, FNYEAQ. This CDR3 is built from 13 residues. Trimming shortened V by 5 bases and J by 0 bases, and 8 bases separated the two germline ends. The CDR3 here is CASSRGYSYEQYF. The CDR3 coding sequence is TGTGCCAGCAGCAGGGGGTACTCCTACGAGCAGTACTTC.

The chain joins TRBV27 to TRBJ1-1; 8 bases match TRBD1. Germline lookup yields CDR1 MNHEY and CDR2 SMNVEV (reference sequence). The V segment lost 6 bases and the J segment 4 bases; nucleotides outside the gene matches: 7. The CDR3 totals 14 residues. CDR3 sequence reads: CASRPGGAGTEAFF. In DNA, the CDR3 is TGTGCCAGCAGGCCAGGGGGCGCGGGCACTGAAGCTTTCTTT.

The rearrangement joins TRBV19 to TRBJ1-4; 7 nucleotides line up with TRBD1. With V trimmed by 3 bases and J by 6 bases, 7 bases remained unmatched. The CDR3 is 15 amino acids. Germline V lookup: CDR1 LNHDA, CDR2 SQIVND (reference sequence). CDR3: CASSIRTGSHEKLFF. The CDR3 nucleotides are TGTGCCAGTAGTATCCGGACAGGCAGTCATGAAAAACTGTTTTTT. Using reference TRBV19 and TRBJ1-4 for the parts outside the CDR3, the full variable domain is DGGITQSPKYLFRKEGQNVTLSCEQNLNHDAMYWYRQDPGQGLRLIYYSQIVNDFQKGDIAEGYSVSREKKESFPLTVTSAQKNPTAFYLCASSIRTGSHEKLFFGSGTQLSVL.

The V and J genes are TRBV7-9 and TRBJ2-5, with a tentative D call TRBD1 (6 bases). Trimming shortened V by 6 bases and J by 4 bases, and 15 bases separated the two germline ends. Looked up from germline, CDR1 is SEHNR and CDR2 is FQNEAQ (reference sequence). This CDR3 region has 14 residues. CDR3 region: CASRQMAQGETQYF. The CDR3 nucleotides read TGTGCCAGCAGGCAGATGGCACAGGGAGAGACCCAGTACTTC.